This T cell receptor (beta chain) was recovered during a study of cytomegalovirus exposure and HLA in healthy donors. Study information: The study placed 70% to 90% of its 398 genotyped donors in the Caucasian-associated ancestry cluster. General observations from the study: Later work found most CMV-associated TCR beta chains apparently HLA-restricted. In a later analysis, specific HLA alleles were associated with 15,000 to 20,000 TCR beta sequences at a 0.05 false discovery rate.

About this clone: Antigen specificity is unknown.

Deletions cut 5 bases from V and 8 bases from J, with 19 bases between. The germline CDR1 and CDR2 sequences are SEHNR and FQNEAQ (reference sequence). This CDR3 has 15 residues. Both 60 Vbeta primers and 13 Jbeta primers went into the PCR. The table came from immunoSEQ multiplex PCR; TCRdb's copy has only in-frame clones and leaves some out. The table lists 200,000 to 250,000 clones, 70% to 80% of them singletons. The sequence was collected from a woman aged 60-70 years in good health and CMV-seropositive. The V and J genes are TRBV7-9 and TRBJ2-1; D is possibly TRBD2 (6 bases). The source material was PBMCs. The chain's CDR3 is CASSPAGTLRDEQFF. CDR3 bases: TGTGCCAGCAGCCCAGCCGGGACTCTCAGGGATGAGCAGTTCTTC.